This TCR beta chain derives from a study of blood T cell repertoires in COVID-19 (dated by TCRdb to between 2020 and 2021). About the study as a whole: Samples covering the acute and convalescent phases of COVID-19 were provided by collaborators in the United States, Italy and Spain. The prospective study material was composed of cDNA or gDNA derived from T cells, B-cell-depleted T cells, or PBMCs. Deeply sampled blood TCRbeta repertoires from subjects exposed to, actively infected with, or recovered from COVID-19 were included in the dataset. The repertoires were released in a freely available public database meant as a resource for research on the immune response to SARS-CoV-2. Samples were obtained from the ongoing ImmuneRACE study (first 160 participants) and from about 1,300 subjects provided by 6 global collaborators. A de-identified subject ID, COVID-19 status, age in years and sex were almost always included in the sample metadata. Where available, HLA class I and class II types were taken from metadata supplied by the sample provider and were not determined by assay-based typing.

The full study reports these points: How much clinical and demographic metadata was included differed by source and by participant, and the metadata was provided uncurated.

Enrolling through a virtual design, the prospective study's participants ranged in age from roughly 18 to 89 years and lived across more than 20 United States geographic areas. In the prospective study, participants were assigned to cohorts based on the clinical history participants reported in a screening survey and a study questionnaire. Mobile phlebotomists in the prospective study collected whole blood, serum and a nasopharyngeal or oropharyngeal swab from every participant. Over a roughly 2-month period, participants in the prospective study had the option of providing additional blood draws and questionnaires. Before DNA extraction, blood samples from the prospective study were shipped at room temperature or frozen. On this clone: The antigen it binds to is not known. Base-call qualities are not available, and no considerably larger clone is one nucleotide away.

The immunoSEQ Assay, a bias-controlled multiplex PCR, was used to amplify TCRbeta CDR3 regions from genomic DNA. Concerning the study's data processing: The number of nucleated cells in each sample was estimated from the amplification of reference gene primers within the assay. To quantify the absolute abundance of each unique TCRbeta CDR3 rearrangement, sequence reads were collapsed and filtered. Productive Simpson clonality was computed per sample as the square root of Simpson's diversity index over productive rearrangements. TCRdb obtained this table from immuneACCESS and retained in-frame rearrangements with V and J assigned. These tables miss some clones; where compared with another copy, unresolved V genes account for less than half of the shortfall, and the remainder is unexplained. For V, J and clone size, that table is used; D and trimming come from the DNA. Here the sample has about 270,000 clones; more than 80% occur a single time. In total, the top ten clones hold roughly 3.9% of the sample.

V and J are trimmed by 7 bases and 9 bases, and the gene matches miss 13 bases of the junction. The CDR3 covers 15 residues, taking in both the cysteine and the phenylalanine. The sequence is cut down to CDR3 DNA, 45 bases in frame from base 1. CDR1 and CDR2 are drawn from the germline V gene: MDHEN, SYDVKM. What was sequenced was PBMCs or T cells enriched from blood (not recorded which). The sequence links TRBV28 to TRBJ2-2, and 8 junctional nucleotides match TRBD1. This sequence originates from a woman aged 30 to 39 with acute COVID-19. In nucleotide form, the sequence is TGTGCCAGCACCGACCCGGCAGGGGGCTACCGGGAGCTGTTTTTT. The resulting protein is CASTDPAGGYRELFF. Joined to the reference TRBV28 and TRBJ2-2 proteins, this CDR3 gives the full variable domain: DVKVTQSSRYLVKRTGEKVFLECVQDMDHENMFWYRQDPGLGLRLIYFSYDVKMKEKGDIPEGYSVSREKKERFSLILESASTNQTSMYLCASTDPAGGYRELFFGEGSRLTVL.